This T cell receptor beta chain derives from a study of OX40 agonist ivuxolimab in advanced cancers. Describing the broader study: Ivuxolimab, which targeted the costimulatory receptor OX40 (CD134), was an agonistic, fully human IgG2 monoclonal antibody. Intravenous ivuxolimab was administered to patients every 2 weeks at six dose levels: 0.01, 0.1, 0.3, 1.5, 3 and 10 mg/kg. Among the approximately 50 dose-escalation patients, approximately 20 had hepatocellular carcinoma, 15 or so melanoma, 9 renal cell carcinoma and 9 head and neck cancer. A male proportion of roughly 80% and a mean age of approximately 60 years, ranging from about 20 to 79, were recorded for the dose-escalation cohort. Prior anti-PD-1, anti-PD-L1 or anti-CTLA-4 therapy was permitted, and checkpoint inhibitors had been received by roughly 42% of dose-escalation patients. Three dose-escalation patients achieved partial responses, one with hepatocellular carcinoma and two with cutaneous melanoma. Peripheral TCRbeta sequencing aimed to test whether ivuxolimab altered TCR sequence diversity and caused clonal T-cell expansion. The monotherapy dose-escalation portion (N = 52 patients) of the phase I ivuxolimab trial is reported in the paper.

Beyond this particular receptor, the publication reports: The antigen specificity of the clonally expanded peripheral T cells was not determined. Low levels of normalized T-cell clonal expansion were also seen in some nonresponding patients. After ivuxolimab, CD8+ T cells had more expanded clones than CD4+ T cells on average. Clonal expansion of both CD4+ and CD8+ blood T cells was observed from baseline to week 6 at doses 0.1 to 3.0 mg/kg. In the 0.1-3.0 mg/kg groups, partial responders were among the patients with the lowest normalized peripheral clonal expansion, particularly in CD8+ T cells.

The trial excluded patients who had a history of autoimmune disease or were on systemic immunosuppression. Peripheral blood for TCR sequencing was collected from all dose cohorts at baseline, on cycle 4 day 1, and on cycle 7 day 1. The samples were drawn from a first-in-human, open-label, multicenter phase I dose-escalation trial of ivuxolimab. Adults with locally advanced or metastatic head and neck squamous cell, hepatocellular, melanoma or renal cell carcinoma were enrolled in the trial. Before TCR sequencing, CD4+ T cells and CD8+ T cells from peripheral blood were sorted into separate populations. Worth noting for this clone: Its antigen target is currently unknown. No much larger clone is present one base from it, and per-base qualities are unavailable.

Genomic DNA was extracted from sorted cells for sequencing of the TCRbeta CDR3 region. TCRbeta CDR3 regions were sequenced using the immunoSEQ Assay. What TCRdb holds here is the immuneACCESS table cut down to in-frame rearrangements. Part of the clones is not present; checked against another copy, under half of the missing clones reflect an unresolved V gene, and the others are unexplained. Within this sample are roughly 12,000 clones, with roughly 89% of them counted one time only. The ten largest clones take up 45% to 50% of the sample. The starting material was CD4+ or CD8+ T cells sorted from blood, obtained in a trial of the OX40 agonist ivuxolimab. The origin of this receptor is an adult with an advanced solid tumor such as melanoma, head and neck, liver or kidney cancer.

Here the CDR3 is given as CASSIWQADTQYF. The nucleotide sequence reads as follows: TGTGCCAGTAGTATATGGCAAGCAGATACGCAGTATTTT. This receptor chain uses TRBV19 and TRBJ2-3; the D gene cannot be named for sure. CDR1 LNHDA and CDR2 SQIVND were looked up in the germline V gene (reference sequence). From cysteine to phenylalanine, the CDR3 is 13 amino acids long. Only CDR3 DNA is held: 39 bases, read in frame from base 1. At the junction V is shortened by 2 bases and J by 4 bases, with 7 bases in between.